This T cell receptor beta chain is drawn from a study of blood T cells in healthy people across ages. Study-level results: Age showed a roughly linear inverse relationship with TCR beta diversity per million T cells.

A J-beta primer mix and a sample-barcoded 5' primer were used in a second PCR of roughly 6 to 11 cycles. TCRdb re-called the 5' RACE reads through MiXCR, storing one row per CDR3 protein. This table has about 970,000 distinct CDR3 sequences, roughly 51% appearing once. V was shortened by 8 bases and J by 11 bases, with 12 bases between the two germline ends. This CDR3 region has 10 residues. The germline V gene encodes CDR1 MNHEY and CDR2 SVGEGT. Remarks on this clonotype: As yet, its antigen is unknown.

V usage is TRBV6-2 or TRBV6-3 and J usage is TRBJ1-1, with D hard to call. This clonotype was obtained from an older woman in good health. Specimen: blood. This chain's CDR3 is CASRPFEAFF. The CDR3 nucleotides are TGTGCCAGCCGACCATTTGAGGCTTTCTTT.